This is a list of T cell receptor beta chains from one sample in a study of T cells in Graves' hyperthyroidism and ophthalmopathy. TCRdb ran MiXCR on the multiplex PCR reads and lists one entry per CDR3 protein. Counted here are around 600,000 distinct CDR3 sequences, around 16% occurring once; the ten biggest clones make up around 3.3%. Sequencing was done on a sample of blood. The receptors stem from a woman aged 40 to 50 with Graves' ophthalmopathy. The CDR3 runs from the conserved cysteine through the conserved F or W. Fields, in order: V gene, D gene, clone size, CDR3 length, J gene, CDR3 protein, CDR3 DNA. The D gene is left open where the match is weak. Expanded clones get a size class; other rows say once, few or many, or leave the size out.

>TRBV19|TRBD1|few|16|TRBJ1-1
CASSRPGDSKNTEAFF
TGTGCCAGTAGTAGACCCGGGGACAGCAAGAACACTGAAGCTTTCTTT
>TRBV7-2|TRBD2|many|18|TRBJ2-3
CASSKLGLAGRSTDTQYF
TGTGCCAGCAGCAAATTGGGACTAGCGGGACGTAGCACAGATACGCAGTATTTT
>TRBV20-1|TRBD1|.|15|TRBJ2-7
CSAIPRDRGFYEQYF
TGCAGTGCTATCCCCCGGGACAGGGGCTTTTACGAGCAGTACTTC
>TRBV6-1|.|many|13|TRBJ2-5
CASSGRDEETQYF
TGTGCCAGCAGCGGTAGAGACGAAGAGACCCAGTACTTC
>TRBV6-2/TRBV6-3|.|.|16|TRBJ1-3
CASSSSRANSGNTIYF
TGTGCCAGCAGTTCCTCCCGGGCCAACTCTGGAAACACCATATATTTT
>TRBV28|.|many|15|TRBJ1-3
CASSLSIQSGNTIYF
TGTGCCAGCAGTTTAAGCATCCAGTCTGGAAACACCATATATTTT
>TRBV2|.|many|12|TRBJ2-5
CASSEQGETQYF
TGTGCCAGCAGTGAACAGGGGGAGACCCAGTACTTC
>TRBV27|.|many|14|TRBJ2-3
CASSYSRGADTQYF
TGTGCCAGCAGTTATTCAAGGGGCGCAGATACGCAGTATTTT
>TRBV2|TRBD2|many|14|TRBJ2-1
CASSVLAGASEQFF
TGTGCCAGCAGTGTACTAGCGGGGGCCAGTGAGCAGTTCTTC
>TRBV5-4|.|.|15|TRBJ2-5
CASSLNRAAGETQYF
TGTGCCAGCAGCTTGAACAGGGCTGCTGGGGAGACCCAGTACTTC
>TRBV14|TRBD2|once|16|TRBJ2-5
CASSQPWTSSQDPQYF
TGTGCCAGCAGCCAACCTTGGACTAGCAGTCAAGACCCCCAGTACTTC
>TRBV7-9|TRBD2|many|16|TRBJ2-3
CASSHLSGRGTDTQYF
TGTGCCAGCAGCCATCTTAGCGGGAGGGGCACAGATACGCAGTATTTT
>TRBV10-3|.|.|16|TRBJ1-1
CAISDSDRITTEGAFF
TGTGCCATCAGTGACTCGGACAGAATCACTACTGAAGGAGCTTTCTTT
>TRBV11-2|TRBD1|many|14|TRBJ2-3
CASSNSQGSDTQYF
TGTGCCAGCAGCAACTCACAGGGGTCAGATACGCAGTATTTT
>TRBV28|.|many|14|TRBJ1-2
CASSSSYVVGGYTF
TGTGCCAGCAGTTCCTCCTATGTGGTGGGCGGCTACACCTTC
>TRBV19|TRBD2|few|16|TRBJ2-1
CASSAWAGDLYNEQFF
TGTGCCAGTAGTGCTTGGGCGGGAGACCTCTACAATGAGCAGTTCTTC
>TRBV2|.|many|15|TRBJ1-1
CARQPDVGINTEAFF
TGTGCCAGGCAACCTGATGTGGGCATAAACACTGAAGCTTTCTTT
>TRBV3-1|.|many|15|TRBJ2-5
CASSQGTRPQETQYF
TGTGCCAGCAGCCAAGGGACGCGGCCCCAAGAGACCCAGTACTTC
>TRBV28|.|.|14|TRBJ2-7
CASRWEGRSYEQYF
TGTGCCAGCAGATGGGAAGGGCGCTCCTACGAGCAGTACTTC
>TRBV7-3|.|many|14|TRBJ2-7
CASSLTPGASEQYF
TGTGCCAGCAGCTTAACGCCAGGTGCCTCCGAGCAGTACTTC
>TRBV5-1|.|.|12|TRBJ1-2
CASSPGTGGYTF
TGCGCCAGCAGTCCCGGGACGGGGGGCTACACCTTC
>TRBV28|.|many|14|TRBJ2-7
CASSFRGTTYEQYF
TGTGCCAGCAGTTTCAGGGGGACTACCTACGAGCAGTACTTC
>TRBV14|TRBD1|few|18|TRBJ2-1
CASSQESGGTGARNEQFF
TGTGCCAGCAGCCAAGAATCGGGAGGGACAGGGGCGAGAAATGAGCAGTTCTTC
>TRBV4-2|TRBD2|few|22|TRBJ2-1
CASSPLNARTSGHRSSYNEQFF
TGTGCCAGCAGCCCCCTAAACGCCCGGACTAGCGGGCATAGGAGCTCCTACAATGAGCAGTTCTTC
>TRBV19|.|.|14|TRBJ2-3
CATRRAGSTDTQYF
TGTGCCACCCGGAGGGCAGGGAGCACAGATACGCAGTATTTT
>TRBV11-2|.|many|12|TRBJ1-1
CASSPGSLGAFF
TGTGCCAGCAGCCCCGGCAGCCTCGGCGCTTTCTTT
>TRBV2|TRBD1|few|13|TRBJ1-5
CASRGTGRQPQHF
TGTGCCAGCAGAGGGACAGGGAGGCAGCCCCAGCATTTT
>TRBV5-1|TRBD1|.|16|TRBJ1-6
CASSPAGTGGSSPLHF
TGCGCCAGCAGCCCAGCCGGGACAGGGGGAAGTTCACCCCTCCACTTT
>TRBV29-1|.|.|12|TRBJ2-1
CSVVDGTYEQFF
TGCAGCGTCGTAGACGGAACCTACGAGCAGTTCTTC
>TRBV28|TRBD1|.|18|TRBJ2-1
CASSVPMQTGGLENEQSF
TGTGCCAGCAGTGTGCCCATGCAGACAGGGGGGTTAGAGAATGAGCAGTCCTTC
>TRBV20-1|.|many|15|TRBJ2-5
CSASNLWESGETQYF
TGCAGTGCTAGCAATTTGTGGGAGTCTGGAGAGACCCAGTACTTC
>TRBV20-1|TRBD2|.|13|TRBJ2-1
CSALYAGGDEQFF
TGCAGTGCCTTGTATGCGGGGGGGGATGAGCAGTTCTTC
>TRBV20-1|TRBD1|.|13|TRBJ1-2
CSADRQGARGYTF
TGCAGTGCTGATAGACAGGGGGCGCGGGGCTACACCTTC
>TRBV27|TRBD1|many|15|TRBJ1-1
CASSLDRGGFREAFF
TGTGCCAGCAGTTTAGACAGGGGTGGGTTCCGGGAAGCTTTCTTT
>TRBV6-1|.|many|14|TRBJ1-1
CASSELGQNTEAFF
TGTGCCAGCAGTGAATTAGGACAGAACACTGAAGCTTTCTTT
>TRBV11-2|TRBD2|.|15|TRBJ2-3
CASSIEAGEADTQYF
TGTGCCAGTAGTATTGAAGCGGGGGAGGCAGATACGCAGTATTTT
>TRBV7-6|.|.|15|TRBJ2-7
CASSRLPGPIVEQYF
TGTGCCAGCAGCCGACTCCCGGGCCCTATAGTCGAGCAGTACTTC
>TRBV5-1|TRBD1|many|17|TRBJ2-1
CASSSTGVSSSYNEQFF
TGCGCCAGCAGCTCTACAGGGGTCTCGAGCTCCTACAATGAGCAGTTCTTC
>TRBV20-1|TRBD1|.|12|TRBJ1-2
CSAGQDPDGYTF
TGCAGTGCTGGACAGGATCCGGATGGCTACACCTTC
>TRBV7-9|TRBD1|many|15|TRBJ2-7
CASSLVATGGDEQYF
TGTGCCAGCAGCTTAGTGGCCACAGGGGGCGACGAGCAGTACTTC
>TRBV3-1|TRBD2|.|18|TRBJ2-1
CASSPRPPLAGDLNEQFF
TGTGCCAGCAGCCCCCGCCCCCCCCTAGCGGGGGACCTCAATGAGCAGTTCTTC
>TRBV13|TRBD1|many|20|TRBJ2-2
CASSSRPQSGNRGRSGELFF
TGTGCCAGCAGCTCCCGTCCCCAGTCGGGTAACAGGGGACGGTCCGGGGAGCTGTTTTTT
>TRBV6-1|TRBD1|few|15|TRBJ2-4
CASSPTTGGKNIQYF
TGTGCCAGCAGCCCCACAACAGGGGGCAAAAACATTCAGTACTTC
>TRBV30|TRBD1|many|19|TRBJ1-5
CAWSSQLATGHRSNQPQHF
TGTGCCTGGAGTTCCCAACTCGCGACAGGGCACCGTAGTAATCAGCCCCAGCATTTT
>TRBV19|TRBD1|.|12|TRBJ1-2
CASSTTGERDTF
TGTGCCAGTAGTACGACAGGGGAGCGAGACACCTTC
>TRBV19|.|few|15|TRBJ1-5
CASSIAGVMNQPQHF
TGTGCCAGTAGTATAGCTGGGGTTATGAATCAGCCCCAGCATTTT
>TRBV5-8|.|.|12|TRBJ2-1
CASSLAKLEQFF
TGTGCCAGCAGCTTGGCCAAACTCGAGCAGTTCTTC
>TRBV29-1|TRBD1|.|15|TRBJ2-1
CSVGTTGGEINEQFF
TGCAGCGTTGGAACTACAGGGGGCGAAATCAATGAGCAGTTCTTC
>TRBV6-1|TRBD1|many|15|TRBJ2-2
CASRTGTGDTGELFF
TGTGCCAGCAGGACCGGGACAGGGGACACCGGGGAGCTGTTTTTT
>TRBV28|.|many|15|TRBJ1-1
CASSLRGARGTEAFF
TGTGCCAGCAGTCTACGAGGTGCTAGGGGGACTGAAGCTTTCTTT
>TRBV5-1|.|few|14|TRBJ2-7
CASSFGDSTYEQYF
TGCGCCAGCAGCTTTGGAGACAGTACCTACGAGCAGTACTTC